This entry features one T cell receptor (beta chain) sequence. The antigen remains undetermined. Other nucleotide sequences in the sample specify the same CDR3. The data were taken from a study of OX40 agonist ivuxolimab in advanced cancers. Study conclusions and caveats: Dosing at 0.1 to 3.0 mg/kg was accompanied by clonal expansion of CD4+ and CD8+ blood T cells by week 6. Fewer expanded clones were found on average in CD4+ than in CD8+ T cells.

Germline CDR1 reads LNHDA; CDR2 reads SQIVND (reference sequence). Trimming pared 5 bases from V and 1 base from J, leaving 8 bases between. The CDR3 runs to 13 residues. The repertoire was sequenced with immunoSEQ multiplex PCR; TCRdb's copy has only in-frame clones and lacks some. Of about 58,000 clones in the sample, over 75% are singletons; the top ten hold 0.75%. The specimen was CD4+ or CD8+ T cells sorted from blood, collected in a trial of the OX40 agonist ivuxolimab. V gene TRBV19 combines with J gene TRBJ1-2; tentatively, D is TRBD1 (5 bases). This TCR came from an adult with an advanced solid tumor such as melanoma, head and neck, liver or kidney cancer. The CDR3 bases are TGTGCCAGTAGTGCCCAGGGTAACTATGGCTACACCTTC. It yields the protein CASSAQGNYGYTF.